The source of this TCR beta chain is a study of Ad26.COV2.S vaccination and SARS-CoV-2 variants. Study results and caveats: While placebo recipients had lower spike-specific TCR breadth, vaccine recipients had more.

The treatment denotes: some 20 received Ad26.COV2.S at low or high dose, single or two shots; roughly five received placebo; per-sample allocation not given. Collection of the samples took place on day 63 after the first injection of vaccine or placebo. Aged 18-55 years, donor was enrolled in Boston in about 2020. A remark on this clone: Its antigen is undetermined.

Using immunoSEQ multiplex PCR, the repertoire was profiled, and TCRdb retains in-frame clones only, with some absent. The sample has roughly 460,000 clones; about 88% are singletons. With V trimmed by 4 bases and J by 8 bases, 11 bases remained unmatched. Germline V gene lookup returns CDR1 KGHDR and CDR2 SFDVKD. The CDR3 is 16 amino acids. The source is a person between 18 and 59 years old who received the Ad26.COV2.S COVID-19 vaccine or a placebo. The material sequenced was peripheral blood, taken in a trial of Ad26.COV2.S vaccine versus placebo. The chain combines TRBV24-1 with TRBJ2-1; 9 bases map to TRBD2. The CDR3 nucleotides read TGTGCCACCAGTGAGTCTAGCGGGAAGGGTGAAGATGAGCAGTTCTTC. Translating it yields CATSESSGKGEDEQFF.